The subject of this entry is one T cell receptor (beta chain). The antigen remains unidentified. Per the germline V gene, CDR1 is SGHTA and CDR2 is FQGNSA. The CDR3 is made up of 15 amino acids. V lost 5 bases and J lost 3, with 17 bases in between. CD8+ and CD4+ T cells taken from blood had their TCR beta sequenced. Negative isolation yielded the CD8+ and CD4+ T cells, while FACS enriched the TEMRA cells. This sample stems from a study of CD8 T cells in Susac syndrome. Study-wide points: An acknowledgment was made by the study that its TCR sequencing and HLA analysis involved relatively few individuals.

RNA, at about 0.45 to 1 ug, was reverse transcribed with random hexamers. By means of immunoSEQ multiplex PCR, TCR beta CDR3 spanning 54 Vbeta and 13 Jbeta underwent amplification. TCRdb re-derived calls from the immunoSEQ multiplex PCR reads in MiXCR, one entry per CDR3 protein. The data contain 400,000 or so distinct CDR3 sequences, more than 70% of them seen just once; the ten biggest clones take up more than 0.09%. Sequencing was carried out using CD8+ T cells from PBMCs. The receptor's source is a human donor with multiple sclerosis. This chain connects TRBV7-2 to TRBJ2-7; weak D call: TRBD2 (6 bases). The CDR3 reads CASSPWSSGIYEQYF. The DNA of the CDR3 is TGTGCCAGCAGCCCTTGGAGTAGCGGAATCTACGAGCAGTACTTC. Variable domain in full (rest from reference TRBV7-2 and TRBJ2-7): GAGVSQSPSNKVTEKGKDVELRCDPISGHTALYWYRQSLGQGLEFLIYFQGNSAPDKSGLPSDRFSAERTGGSVSTLTIQRTQQEDSAVYLCASSPWSSGIYEQYFGPGTRLTVT.